This T cell receptor beta chain appears in the sequencing data of a study of T cell responses to AZD1222 COVID-19 vaccine. Of note for this clone: Its antigen is unidentified.

Germline V lookup: CDR1 SQVTM, CDR2 ANQGSEA. The CDR3 loop spans 14 amino acids. Germline trimming cut 3 bases from V and 2 bases from J; bases unmatched to any gene: 5. Study findings and constraints: Of the AZD1222 recipients, only six were seropositive at baseline.

Pooling was applied to second doses at about 4 or about 12 weeks. Method: immunoSEQ multiplex PCR; TCRdb's copy keeps in-frame clones and lacks some. Of 100,000 to 150,000 clones in the sample, roughly 91% were seen once. The sample consisted of peripheral blood, taken 28 days after the second AZD1222 dose. This receptor was identified in an adult who received the AZD1222 COVID-19 vaccine. The chain carries TRBV29-1 and TRBJ2-3; 7 bases align to TRBD2. CDR3 DNA: TGCAGCGTTGAGGGGGGGAAGAACACAGATACGCAGTATTTT. Translated, it gives CSVEGGKNTDTQYF.